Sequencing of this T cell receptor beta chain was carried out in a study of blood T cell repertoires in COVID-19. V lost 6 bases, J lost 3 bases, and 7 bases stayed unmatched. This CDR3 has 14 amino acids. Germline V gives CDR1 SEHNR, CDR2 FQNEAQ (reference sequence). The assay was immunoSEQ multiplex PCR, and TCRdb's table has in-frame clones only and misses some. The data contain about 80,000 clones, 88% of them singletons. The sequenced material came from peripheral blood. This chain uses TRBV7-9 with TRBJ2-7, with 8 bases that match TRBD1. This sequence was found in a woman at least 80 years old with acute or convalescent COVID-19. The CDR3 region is CASSRTGIDYEQYF. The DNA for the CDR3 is TGTGCCAGCAGTAGGACAGGGATAGACTACGAGCAGTACTTC. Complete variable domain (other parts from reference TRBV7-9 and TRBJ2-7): DTGVSQNPRHKITKRGQNVTFRCDPISEHNRLYWYRQTLGQGPEFLTYFQNEAQLEKSRLLSDRFSAERPKGSFSTLEIQRTEQGDSAMYLCASSRTGIDYEQYFGPGTRLTVT.